These 18 T cell receptor beta chains came from one sample sequenced in a study of blood T cell repertoires in COVID-19. TCRdb keeps only in-frame clones here, not all; method: immunoSEQ multiplex PCR. The sample holds 95,000 to 150,000 clones; approximately 87% are singletons and the top ten take less than 30%. Sequencing was performed on peripheral blood. Receptor source: a woman aged 70-85 years with acute or convalescent COVID-19.

V and J are TRBV5-1 and TRBJ2-3; D is possibly TRBD1 (6 bases). Trimming stripped 1 base from V and 4 bases from J, with 13 bases between. In germline, CDR1 is SGHRS, CDR2 YFSETQ. This CDR3 comprises 15 residues. CDR3 region: CASSLPESGADTQYF. The DNA of the CDR3 is TGCGCCAGCAGCTTGCCAGAGTCAGGGGCAGATACGCAGTATTTT. The full variable domain, in which reference TRBV5-1 and TRBJ2-3 provide the parts outside the CDR3, is KAGVTQTPRYLIKTRGQQVTLSCSPISGHRSVSWYQQTPGQGLQFLFEYFSETQRNKGNFPGRFSGRQFSNSRSEMNVSTLELGDSALYLCASSLPESGADTQYFGPGTRLTVL.

The chain combines TRBV19 with TRBJ2-1, with a tentative D call TRBD2 (6 bases). Germline V gene sequence: CDR1 LNHDA, CDR2 SQIVND (reference sequence). The CDR3 runs 13 residues. V was shortened by 1 base and J by 8 bases, with 9 bases between the two germline ends. CDR3 in DNA: TGTGCCAGTAGTATAGTAGCGGACTATGAGCAGTTCTTC. Its translation is CASSIVADYEQFF.

The genes are TRBV10-2 and TRBJ2-5; maybe TRBD1 (5 bases). The germline gives CDR1 WSHSY, CDR2 SAAADI. V gave up 3 bases and J gave up 4 bases, with 18 bases separating them. The CDR3 length is 16 residues. Here the CDR3 reads CASSEPHQGDRETQYF. Here the CDR3 DNA reads TGCGCCAGCAGTGAACCGCATCAGGGTGATAGAGAGACCCAGTACTTC.

This clone was seen once. The chain recombines TRBV15 with TRBJ1-6; no definite D call. The ends were cut back, 0 bases at V and 7 bases at J, with 10 bases in the middle. This CDR3 spans 15 amino acids. CDR1 LNHNV and CDR2 YYDKDF come from the germline V gene (reference sequence). The CDR3 DNA reads as TGTGCCACCAGCAGAGATCGACTAGAGAATTCACCCCTCCACTTT. Residues: CATSRDRLENSPLHF.

This clone was recorded only once. The chain employs TRBV30 and TRBJ1-1; tentatively, D is TRBD1 (6 bases). The CDR3 contains 15 residues. Looked up from germline, CDR1 is GTSNPN and CDR2 is SVGIG (reference sequence). Trimming left V 4 bases short and J 0 bases short, with 15 bases between. The CDR3 coding sequence is TGTGCCTGGACTATGGGGACATCTATGAACACTGAAGCTTTCTTT. It specifies CAWTMGTSMNTEAFF.

This clone was counted ten times or more. The rearrangement uses TRBV7-8 and TRBJ1-6; a weak D match, TRBD1 (6 bases). Germline assignment: CDR1 SGHVS and CDR2 FQNEAQ. The V end was cut by 4 bases, the J end by 1 base, with 11 bases between. The CDR3 has 16 residues. CDR3 region: CASSWEGGSYNSPLHF. The CDR3 bases are TGTGCCAGCAGCTGGGAGGGGGGATCCTATAATTCACCCCTCCACTTT.

The CDR3 loop reads CAWIPLFGGNNEQFF. The CDR3 DNA reads TGTGCCTGGATCCCGCTATTCGGGGGGAACAATGAGCAGTTCTTC. This chain uses TRBV30 with TRBJ2-1, with 7 bases matching TRBD2. Germline CDR1 GTSNPN, CDR2 SVGIG (reference sequence). The CDR3 sequence is 15 residues long. V was clipped by 4 bases and J by 5 bases; unmatched bases: 11.

This chain joins TRBV2 and TRBJ2-1, with a weak D call TRBD2 (5 bases). There are 15 residues in the CDR3. V lost 4 bases and J lost 0, with 10 bases in between. Germline V lookup: CDR1 SNHLY, CDR2 FYNNEI. CDR3 nucleotides: TGTGCCAGCAGTGTAGGACTTTCCTCCTACAATGAGCAGTTCTTC. The encoded protein is CASSVGLSSYNEQFF.

V is TRBV6-5 and J is TRBJ2-2; 7 nucleotides match TRBD1. Germline CDR1 is MNHEY and CDR2 is SVGAGI. The CDR3 extends over 15 amino acids. The V gene end was trimmed by 2 bases and the J gene end by 3 bases; junction bases not matched to a gene: 3. Written as DNA, the CDR3 is TGTGCCAGCAGTTACAGGGGGCCGGACACCGGGGAGCTGTTTTTT. The encoded protein is CASSYRGPDTGELFF.

The J gene is TRBJ2-7, the V gene TRBV19, with a possible D match to TRBD2 (6 bases). Trimming removed 5 bases at V and 1 base at J, with 9 bases between. This CDR3 has 13 residues. Germline CDR1 LNHDA, CDR2 SQIVND (reference sequence). CDR3 protein: CASSGGYSYEQYF. Here the CDR3 DNA reads TGTGCCAGTAGTGGGGGGTATTCCTACGAGCAGTACTTC.

The gene calls are TRBV18 and TRBJ1-1; D not resolved. Per the germline V gene, CDR1 is KGHSH and CDR2 is LQKENI. The CDR3 has 12 amino acids. V lost 3 bases and J 2 bases, leaving 4 bases between the germline ends. CDR3 residues: CASSPSNTEAFF. As DNA, the CDR3 is TGTGCCAGCTCACCCAGTAACACTGAAGCTTTCTTT. Combining the CDR3 with reference TRBV18 and TRBJ1-1 gives the whole variable domain NAGVMQNPRHLVRRRGQEARLRCSPMKGHSHVYWYRQLPEEGLKFMVYLQKENIIDESGMPKERFSAEFPKEGPSILRIQQVVRGDSAAYFCASSPSNTEAFFGQGTRLTVV.

The rearrangement uses TRBV7-9 and TRBJ2-7, with 7 bases aligning to TRBD1. The CDR3 loop spans 16 amino acids. Germline V gene lookup returns CDR1 SEHNR and CDR2 FQNEAQ (reference sequence). V was pared by 2 bases and J by 7 bases, with 14 bases of the junction left unmatched. The CDR3 coding sequence is TGTGCCAGCAGCTTATGGGCGACAGGGAGTAGGGCGGAGCAGTACTTC. Amino acids: CASSLWATGSRAEQYF.

The V call is TRBV28, the J call TRBJ1-5; the D gene is possibly TRBD1 (6 bases). Trimming left V 5 bases short and J 7 bases short, with 15 bases between. Germline V gene sequence: CDR1 MDHEN, CDR2 SYDVKM. This CDR3 is built from 14 residues. The CDR3 loop is CASSPRQVPQPQHF. CDR3 coding DNA: TGTGCCAGCAGTCCCAGACAGGTCCCCCAGCCCCAGCATTTT.

V and J are TRBV10-3 and TRBJ1-2; D not resolved. V was clipped by 5 bases and J by 1 base, with 11 bases between them. This CDR3 has 14 amino acids. Germline CDR1 is ENHRY and CDR2 is SYGVKD. As DNA, the CDR3 is TGTGCCATCAGTAATGGGCAGCTTAACTATGGCTACACCTTC. This sequence encodes CAISNGQLNYGYTF.

The chain links TRBV30 to TRBJ1-2; D is undetermined. Germline-derived CDR1 and CDR2 are GTSNPN and SVGIG (reference sequence). The CDR3 is 13 amino acids. Trimming left V 0 bases short and J 2 bases short, with 7 bases between. The CDR3 loop is CAWSVALNYGYTF. Written as DNA, the CDR3 is TGTGCCTGGAGTGTTGCACTGAACTATGGCTACACCTTC.

The CDR3 is CASSGPGGNTDTQYF. CDR3 DNA sequence: TGTGCCAGCAGCGGTCCGGGGGGGAACACAGATACGCAGTATTTT. This chain joins TRBV7-6 and TRBJ2-3; TRBD2 aligns across 8 bases. The CDR3 totals 15 residues. V gave up 5 bases and J gave up 2 bases; unmatched junction bases: 6. In germline, CDR1 is SGHVS, CDR2 FNYEAQ.

This clone was observed a single time. The rearrangement joins TRBV5-1 to TRBJ2-1, with a tentative D call TRBD2 (6 bases). This CDR3 comprises 15 residues. Germline V gene data show CDR1 as SGHRS and CDR2 as YFSETQ. V shed 2 bases and J shed 0 bases, with 9 bases lying between them. CDR3 DNA: TGCGCCAGCAGCTTCGCTAGCGCCTCCTACAATGAGCAGTTCTTC. It yields the protein CASSFASASYNEQFF.

The rearrangement joins TRBV30 to TRBJ2-2; D is undetermined. V was trimmed by 4 bases and J by 6 bases, leaving 12 bases between them. This CDR3 spans 13 amino acids. The germline CDR1 and CDR2 sequences are GTSNPN and SVGIG (reference sequence). The CDR3 DNA reads as TGTGCCTGGACAACCTATTCATCCGGGGAGCTGTTTTTT. Its translation is CAWTTYSSGELFF. Combining the CDR3 with reference TRBV30 and TRBJ2-2 gives the whole variable domain SQTIHQWPATLVQPVGSPLSLECTVEGTSNPNLYWYRQAAGRGLQLLFYSVGIGQISSEVPQNLSASRPQDRQFILSSKKLLLSDSGFYLCAWTTYSSGELFFGEGSRLTVL.